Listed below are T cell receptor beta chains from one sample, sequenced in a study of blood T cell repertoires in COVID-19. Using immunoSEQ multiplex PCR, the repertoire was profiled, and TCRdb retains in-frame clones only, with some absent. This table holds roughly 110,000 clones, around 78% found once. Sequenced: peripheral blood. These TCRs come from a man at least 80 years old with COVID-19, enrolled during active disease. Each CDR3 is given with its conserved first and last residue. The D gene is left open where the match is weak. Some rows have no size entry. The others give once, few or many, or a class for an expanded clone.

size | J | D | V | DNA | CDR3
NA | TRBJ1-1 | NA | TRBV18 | TGTGCCAGCTCACCACGGGCTACCACTGAAGCTTTCTTT | CASSPRATTEAFF
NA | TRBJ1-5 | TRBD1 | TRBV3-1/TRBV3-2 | TGTGCCAGCAGCCAAGGAGGACAGGAGGCGTATCAGCCCCAGCATTTT | CASSQGGQEAYQPQHF
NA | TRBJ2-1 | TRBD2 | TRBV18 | TGTGCCAGCTCAGGGGTCCGAGCGGGAGAGCAGTTCTTC | CASSGVRAGEQFF
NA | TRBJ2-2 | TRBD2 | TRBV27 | TGTGCCAGCAGTTTCTTTGGCGGGAGGATCACCGGGGAGCTGTTTTTT | CASSFFGGRITGELFF
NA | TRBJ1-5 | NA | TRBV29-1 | TGCAGCGTTGAGCAGGCCGGTCAGTCAGCCCAGCATTTT | CSVEQAGQSAQHF
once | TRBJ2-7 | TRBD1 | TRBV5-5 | TGTGCCAGCAGCTCGAATCCAGGGGGCTACGAGCAGTACTTC | CASSSNPGGYEQYF
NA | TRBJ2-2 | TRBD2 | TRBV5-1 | TGCGCCAGCAGCTTAACTAGCGGAGGTGCGGGGGAGCTGTTTTTT | CASSLTSGGAGELFF
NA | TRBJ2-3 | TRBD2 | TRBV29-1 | TGCAGCGTTGAACAGCGCGGGAGGGCCACAGATACGCAGTATTTT | CSVEQRGRATDTQYF
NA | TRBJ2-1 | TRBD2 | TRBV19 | TGTGCCAGTAGTATAGGGACACTAGCGGGAGACAATGAGCAGTTCTTC | CASSIGTLAGDNEQFF
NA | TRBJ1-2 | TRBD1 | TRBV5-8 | TGTGCCAGCAGCCCCTGGACAGGAGCCAACTATGGCTACACCTTC | CASSPWTGANYGYTF
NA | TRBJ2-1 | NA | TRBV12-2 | TGTGCAAGTCGCTTAGCCGGTTGGAAGGTGACTTCCCTGTTCAATGAGCAGTTCTTC | CASRLAGWKVTSLFNEQFF
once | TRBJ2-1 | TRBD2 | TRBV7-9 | TGTGCCAGCAGCTTGTCGGGTAGCGGGAGGGCCCGGTACAATGAGCAGTTCTTC | CASSLSGSGRARYNEQFF
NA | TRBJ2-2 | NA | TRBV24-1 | TGTGCCACCAGTGAAGGGGCCAACACCGGGGAGCTGTTTTTT | CATSEGANTGELFF
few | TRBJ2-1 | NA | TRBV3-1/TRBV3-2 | TGTGCCAGCAGCCAAGATTGGAAACAGGGTAGAGTAAACGATACTCTCGAGCAGTTCTTC | CASSQDWKQGRVNDTLEQFF
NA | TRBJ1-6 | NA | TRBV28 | TGTGCCAGCAGCCCCCTTGGCCAAGGGGACTTCTCACCCCTCCACTTT | CASSPLGQGDFSPLHF
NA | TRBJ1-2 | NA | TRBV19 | TGTGCCAGTACCCACCGGGGTTATGGCTACACCTTC | CASTHRGYGYTF
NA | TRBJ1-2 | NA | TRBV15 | TGTGCCACCAGCAGAAGGGGGGGCTATGGCTACACCTTC | CATSRRGGYGYTF
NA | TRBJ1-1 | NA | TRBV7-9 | TGTGCCAGCAGCTTCGGGGGGAGAACTGAAGCTTTCTTT | CASSFGGRTEAFF
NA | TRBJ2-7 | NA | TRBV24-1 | TGTGCCACCAGTGATTCGGGGGTTGCCTACGAGCAGTACTTC | CATSDSGVAYEQYF
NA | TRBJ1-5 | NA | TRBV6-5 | TGTGCCAGCACCCCCGCGGGGGGAAGGGGTCAGCCCCAGCATTTT | CASTPAGGRGQPQHF
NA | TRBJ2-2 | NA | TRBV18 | TGTGCCAGCTCAAAGGAGAGGGTTTCACACACCGGGGAGCTGTTTTTT | CASSKERVSHTGELFF
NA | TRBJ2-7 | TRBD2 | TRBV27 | TGTGCCAGCAGTTTTTGGACTAGTATCGACGAGCAGTACTTC | CASSFWTSIDEQYF
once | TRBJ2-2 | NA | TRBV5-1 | TGCGCCAGCAGCTTGGTTAGCATTGAGACCGGGGAGCTGTTTTTT | CASSLVSIETGELFF
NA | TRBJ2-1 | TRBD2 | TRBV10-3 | TGTGCCATCAGTGAGTCGACTAGCTGGAATGAGCAGTTCTTC | CAISESTSWNEQFF
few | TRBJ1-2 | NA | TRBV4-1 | TGCGCCAGCAGCCTCGACAGTCTCTATGGCTACACCTTC | CASSLDSLYGYTF
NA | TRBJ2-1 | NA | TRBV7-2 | TGTGCCAGCAGCTTGTCTTTAGCGGCAGCCTGGAATGAGCAGTTCTTC | CASSLSLAAAWNEQFF